These T cell receptor beta chains were read from a single sample in a study of OX40 agonist ivuxolimab in advanced cancers. Sequencing was performed with immunoSEQ multiplex PCR; in TCRdb, only in-frame clones are kept and a portion is missing. The sample holds fewer than 80,000 clones, approximately 85% seen once. The input for sequencing was CD4+ or CD8+ T cells sorted from blood, taken in a trial of the OX40 agonist ivuxolimab. Every receptor here comes from an adult with an advanced solid tumor such as melanoma, head and neck, liver or kidney cancer. CDR3s include the opening cysteine and the closing phenylalanine or tryptophan. The order of the fields is clone size, V gene, J gene, D gene, CDR3 protein, CDR3 DNA. A D gene is named only where the DNA matches it firmly. Some rows have no size entry. The others give once, few or many, or a class for an expanded clone.

clone_size: NA; v_call: TRBV27; j_call: TRBJ2-7; d_call: TRBD2; cdr3_aa: CASSRNLAGGASSYEQYF; cdr3_nt: TGTGCCAGCAGCCGTAATCTAGCGGGAGGGGCAAGCTCCTACGAGCAGTACTTC
clone_size: NA; v_call: TRBV5-1; j_call: TRBJ2-3; d_call: TRBD1; cdr3_aa: CASSFQGAADTQYF; cdr3_nt: TGCGCCAGCAGCTTCCAGGGGGCTGCAGATACGCAGTATTTT
clone_size: NA; v_call: TRBV15; j_call: TRBJ1-5; d_call: NA; cdr3_aa: CIEASSNQPQHF; cdr3_nt: TGTATAGAGGCCAGCAGCAATCAGCCCCAGCATTTT
clone_size: once; v_call: TRBV7-2; j_call: TRBJ1-2; d_call: NA; cdr3_aa: CASSLGSPNYGYTF; cdr3_nt: TGTGCCAGCAGCTTAGGGAGCCCTAACTATGGCTACACCTTC
clone_size: NA; v_call: TRBV5-1; j_call: TRBJ2-7; d_call: TRBD1; cdr3_aa: CASSSTGIEQYF; cdr3_nt: TGCGCCAGCAGCTCGACAGGGATCGAGCAGTACTTC
clone_size: NA; v_call: TRBV7-6; j_call: TRBJ2-3; d_call: NA; cdr3_aa: CASSLATPPDTQYF; cdr3_nt: TGTGCCAGCAGCTTAGCAACACCCCCAGATACGCAGTATTTT
clone_size: once; v_call: TRBV7-8; j_call: TRBJ2-1; d_call: NA; cdr3_aa: CASSLGSPYNEQFF; cdr3_nt: TGTGCCAGCAGCTTAGGGTCCCCATACAATGAGCAGTTCTTC
clone_size: few; v_call: TRBV7-9; j_call: TRBJ2-2; d_call: TRBD1; cdr3_aa: CASSPRGTADTGELFF; cdr3_nt: TGTGCCAGCAGCCCGAGAGGGACAGCCGACACCGGGGAGCTGTTTTTT
clone_size: NA; v_call: TRBV7-2; j_call: TRBJ1-5; d_call: NA; cdr3_aa: CASQGYSNQPQHF; cdr3_nt: TGTGCCAGCCAGGGATATAGCAATCAGCCCCAGCATTTT
clone_size: few; v_call: TRBV7-9; j_call: TRBJ1-5; d_call: NA; cdr3_aa: CASSFSESNQPQHF; cdr3_nt: TGTGCCAGCAGCTTCTCGGAGAGCAATCAGCCCCAGCATTTT
clone_size: NA; v_call: TRBV9; j_call: TRBJ2-2; d_call: TRBD2; cdr3_aa: CASSAQGLAATGELFF; cdr3_nt: TGTGCCAGCAGCGCCCAGGGACTAGCGGCGACCGGGGAGCTGTTTTTT
clone_size: few; v_call: TRBV5-8; j_call: TRBJ1-2; d_call: TRBD1; cdr3_aa: CASSRGQGYGYTF; cdr3_nt: TGTGCCAGCAGTAGGGGACAGGGCTATGGCTACACCTTC
clone_size: NA; v_call: TRBV5-1; j_call: TRBJ2-3; d_call: NA; cdr3_aa: CASSAGTGTYTDTQYF; cdr3_nt: TGCGCCAGCAGCGCGGGAACCGGGACCTACACAGATACGCAGTATTTT
clone_size: NA; v_call: TRBV5-4; j_call: TRBJ1-2; d_call: NA; cdr3_aa: CASSLVVQESYGYTF; cdr3_nt: TGTGCCAGCAGCTTGGTAGTTCAGGAGAGCTATGGCTACACCTTC
clone_size: few; v_call: TRBV14; j_call: TRBJ1-2; d_call: NA; cdr3_aa: CASSQGTYYGYTF; cdr3_nt: TGTGCCAGCAGCCAAGGGACATACTATGGCTACACCTTC